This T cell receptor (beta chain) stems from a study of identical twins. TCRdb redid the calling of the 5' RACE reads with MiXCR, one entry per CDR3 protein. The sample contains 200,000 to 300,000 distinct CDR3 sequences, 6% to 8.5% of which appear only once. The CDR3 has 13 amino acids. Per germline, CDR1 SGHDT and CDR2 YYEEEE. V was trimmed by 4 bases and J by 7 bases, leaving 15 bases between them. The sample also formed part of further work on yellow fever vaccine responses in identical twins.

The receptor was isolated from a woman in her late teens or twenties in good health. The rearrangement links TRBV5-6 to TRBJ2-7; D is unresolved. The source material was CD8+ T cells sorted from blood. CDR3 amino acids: CASSPNPPVEQYF. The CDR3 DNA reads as TGTGCCAGCAGCCCGAATCCCCCTGTTGAGCAGTACTTC.